This T cell receptor beta chain was sequenced in a study of cytomegalovirus exposure and HLA in healthy donors. Broader study findings: The presence/absence work took it that sequencing depth was about the same across donors. Indistinguishable V segments such as TRBV6-2 and TRBV6-3 were excluded.

Unrecorded immune exposures were likely, despite nominal health at sampling. This clone was found once. What it recognizes is unknown. PCR used 60 Vbeta primers and 13 Jbeta primers. Per the study methods: Later, some 75 million unique TCR beta chains were counted in an analysis, and roughly 11 million of them were shared. The protocol was immunoSEQ multiplex PCR, while the TCRdb copy is restricted to in-frame clones and leaves out a portion. V, J and clone size are those of that table, while D and trimming were read from the DNA. This table has 100,000 or so clones, 75% to 85% appearing once. Germline V lookup: CDR1 GTSNPN, CDR2 SVGIG (reference sequence). CDR3 length: 11 residues. Trimming removed 3 bases at V and 8 bases at J, with 10 bases between.

The sample was PBMCs. The receptor was isolated from a man aged 25 to 40 in good health and CMV-seronegative. V gene TRBV30 combines with J gene TRBJ1-1, with D perhaps TRBD1 (5 bases). DNA of the CDR3: TGTGCCTGGAGCGGGGAGGGGGAAGCTTTCTTT. This gives the protein CAWSGEGEAFF.